This paragraph reports one TCR beta chain. Its matching antigen is unknown. The source of the sample is a study of CD8+CD57+ T cells in acquired aplastic anemia. Regarding the study as a whole: Overlap between patients and controls comprised about 28 CD8+ CDR3 sequences.

Germline V lookup: CDR1 SGHVS, CDR2 FNYEAQ. The CDR3 is 15 residues long. Trimming cost V 5 bases and J 7 bases; bases outside gene matches: 6. Patients who underwent sequencing had shown CD8+CD57+ cell expansion by flow cytometry. Patient blood was sampled before any therapy had been received. TCR beta VDJ and CDR3 profiling used genomic DNA as template. TCRdb recomputed calls from the reads with MiXCR, one row per CDR3 protein. The sample records roughly 180,000 distinct CDR3 sequences, 48% being singletons. The specimen was sorted CD4+, CD8+, or CD8+CD57+ T cells (not recorded which) from PBMCs. This TCR came from a human donor with aplastic anemia. V and J are TRBV7-6 and TRBJ2-7; TRBD2 matches 15 bases. CDR3 in amino acids: CASSAGTSGRIEQYF. The CDR3 nucleotides read TGTGCCAGCAGCGCGGGGACTAGCGGGAGGATTGAGCAGTACTTC.